The 29 T cell receptor beta chains below all came from one sample that was sequenced in a study of T cell responses to AZD1222 COVID-19 vaccine. This table comes from immunoSEQ multiplex PCR, and its TCRdb copy is limited to in-frame clones, with some not included. The sample includes more than 150,000 clones, about 90% seen only once; the top ten take 1% to 1.5%. The sequencing here drew on peripheral blood, taken 28 days after the second AZD1222 dose. These receptors were collected from an adult who received the AZD1222 COVID-19 vaccine.

This sequence joins TRBV30 and TRBJ2-3; possibly TRBD1 for D (5 bases). Germline CDR1 is GTSNPN and CDR2 is SVGIG (reference sequence). V was cut by 3 bases and J by 3 bases, with 7 bases left in between. The CDR3 is made up of 12 amino acids. The CDR3 sequence is CAWSPGTDTQYF. The CDR3 DNA is TGTGCCTGGAGCCCAGGGACAGATACGCAGTATTTT. Using reference TRBV30 and TRBJ2-3 for the parts outside the CDR3, the full variable domain is SQTIHQWPATLVQPVGSPLSLECTVEGTSNPNLYWYRQAAGRGLQLLFYSVGIGQISSEVPQNLSASRPQDRQFILSSKKLLLSDSGFYLCAWSPGTDTQYFGPGTRLTVL.

Only one count was recorded for this clone. In DNA, the CDR3 is TGTGCCAGCAGCCCGTTAGCGGGGGGGGGCACAGATACGCAGTATTTT. It translates to CASSPLAGGGTDTQYF. This chain uses TRBV3-1 (or the pseudogene TRBV3-2) with TRBJ2-3, with 11 bases matching TRBD2. Germline V CDR1 and CDR2: LGHDT, YNNKEL (reference sequence). The junction had 4 bases not matched to a gene; V was cut back by 4 bases and J by 1 base. The CDR3 extends over 16 amino acids.

The rearrangement joins TRBV7-3 to TRBJ2-3; 9 bases match TRBD2. After removal of 5 bases from V and 5 bases from J, the junction contained 11 bases not matched to a gene. The CDR3 extends over 16 amino acids. Germline loops: CDR1 SGHTA, CDR2 FQGTGA. This chain's CDR3 is CASSPAGGLDLDTQYF. The CDR3 nucleotides read TGTGCCAGCAGCCCCGCGGGAGGGCTCGACCTAGATACGCAGTATTTT.

The table lists this clone with a few counts. This rearrangement joins TRBV12-5 to TRBJ1-5, with TRBD1 as a possible D gene (5 bases). Germline CDR1 LGHNT, CDR2 FRNRAP. The CDR3 has 16 amino acids. V was pared by 0 bases and J by 6 bases, with 15 bases between. The CDR3 reads CASGLVLGQSSQPQHF. The CDR3 DNA reads as TGTGCTAGTGGTTTGGTACTGGGGCAGTCGTCTCAGCCCCAGCATTTT.

The chain recombines TRBV5-6 with TRBJ1-1; D call uncertain. Germline V lookup: CDR1 SGHDT, CDR2 YYEEEE. The CDR3 extends over 11 amino acids. Trimming removed 2 bases at V and 7 bases at J, with 6 bases between. DNA of the CDR3: TGTGCCAGCAGCTTCCAGCATGAAGCTTTCTTT. This codes for CASSFQHEAFF.

The chain joins TRBV5-6 to TRBJ1-5, with TRBD1 identical over 11 bases. Germline-derived CDR1 and CDR2 are SGHDT and YYEEEE. This CDR3 region has 15 residues. Trimming at V came to 4 bases and at J to 7 bases, leaving 7 bases not matched to a gene. The CDR3 loop is CASSRRTGGPQPQHF. CDR3 coding DNA: TGTGCCAGCAGCCGAAGGACAGGGGGCCCCCAGCCCCAGCATTTT.

The genes are TRBV7-2 and TRBJ2-1, with 10 bases that match TRBD2. CDR3 size: 17 residues. Per the germline V gene, CDR1 is SGHTA and CDR2 is FQGNSA. Trimming took 5 bases from V and 7 from J; bases not matched to a gene: 14. CDR3 bases: TGTGCCAGCAGCCCGCGGCTAGCGGGAGAGGTTGGGAATGAGCAGTTCTTC. Its translation: CASSPRLAGEVGNEQFF.

This chain links TRBV12-5 with TRBJ1-3, with D maybe TRBD1 (5 bases). The length of the CDR3 is 14 residues. Between the trimmed V and J ends, which lost 6 bases and 2 bases, there was a span of 11 bases. From germline, CDR1 is LGHNT and CDR2 FRNRAP. CDR3 DNA sequence: TGTGCTAGTGGCCCCCTGGGGGCTGGAAACACCATATATTTT. This sequence encodes CASGPLGAGNTIYF.

The V gene is TRBV30, the J gene TRBJ2-2; no reliable D call. Germline CDR1 is GTSNPN and CDR2 is SVGIG (reference sequence). This CDR3 is built from 11 residues. V lost 0 bases, J lost 8 bases, and 4 bases lay in between. The CDR3 DNA reads as TGTGCCTGGAGTGTAAGGGGGGAGCTGTTTTTT. Its translation is CAWSVRGELFF.

The V and J genes are TRBV2 and TRBJ1-2; 8 bases agree with TRBD1. CDR3 length equals 14 residues. V gave up 2 bases and J gave up 6 bases; unmatched junction bases: 5. Germline V gene data show CDR1 as SNHLY and CDR2 as FYNNEI. The CDR3 sequence is CASSEQGALNGYTF. The CDR3 nucleotides read TGTGCCAGCAGTGAACAGGGGGCTTTAAATGGCTACACCTTC.

The V call is TRBV7-9, the J call TRBJ2-7; 8 nucleotides align to TRBD2. Trimming cost V 5 bases and J 4 bases; bases outside gene matches: 13. Per germline, CDR1 SEHNR and CDR2 FQNEAQ (reference sequence). The CDR3 is 16 residues long. The CDR3: CASSPNIRLARYEQYF. Written as DNA, the CDR3 is TGTGCCAGCAGCCCAAATATCCGACTAGCGCGGTACGAGCAGTACTTC.

The rearrangement joins TRBV6-6 to TRBJ2-7; possible D gene TRBD1, 6 bases. V was pared by 2 bases and J by 0 bases, with 11 bases between. There are 15 residues in the CDR3. Germline CDR1 MNHNY, CDR2 SVGAGI (reference sequence). CDR3 coding DNA: TGTGCCAGCAGTTACAGGGCGACAGGCTCCTACGAGCAGTACTTC. This gives the protein CASSYRATGSYEQYF.

The chain couples TRBV7-2 to TRBJ2-1; D is possibly TRBD2 (5 bases). V dropped 4 bases and J dropped 2 bases, with 15 bases sitting between them. The CDR3 loop spans 16 amino acids. Germline V lookup: CDR1 SGHTA, CDR2 FQGNSA. The CDR3 nucleotides are TGTGCCAGCAGCTCCGCTGGGATAGCGCCCTACAATGAGCAGTTCTTC. Encoded protein: CASSSAGIAPYNEQFF.

This chain connects TRBV5-5 to TRBJ1-1; D gene ambiguous. The germline V gene has CDR1 SGHKS and CDR2 YYEKEE (reference sequence). Trimming took off 0 bases at V and 6 bases at J, with 9 bases between the two ends. The CDR3 is made up of 13 amino acids. The CDR3 spells CASSLAGVAEAFF. The CDR3 nucleotides read TGTGCCAGCAGCTTGGCCGGGGTCGCTGAAGCTTTCTTT.

The V call is TRBV27, the J call TRBJ1-1, with a weak D call TRBD1 (5 bases). The V and J ends lost 5 bases and 8 bases respectively, with 12 bases between them. The CDR3 runs to 12 residues. The V gene's germline CDR1 is MNHEY and CDR2 SMNVEV (reference sequence). Here the CDR3 DNA reads TGTGCCAGCAGTCCTCTCAAGGGGGAAGCTTTCTTT. The encoded protein is CASSPLKGEAFF.

This chain connects TRBV4-3 to TRBJ1-3; a weak D match, TRBD1 (5 bases). The CDR3 has 17 amino acids. Trimming left V 4 bases short and J 2 bases short, with 18 bases between. CDR1 and CDR2 (germline): LGHNA, YSLEER. The CDR3 DNA follows: TGCGCCAGCAGCCTCTACCCCACGGGGGGAACTGGAAACACCATATATTTT. This encodes CASSLYPTGGTGNTIYF.

The gene calls are TRBV6-5 and TRBJ2-2; D is unclear. The length of the CDR3 is 13 residues. The V gene's germline CDR1 is MNHEY and CDR2 SVGAGI. Trimming left V 6 bases short and J 2 bases short, with 7 bases between. The CDR3 nucleotides read TGTGCCAGCAGGGGCGATAACACCGGGGAGCTGTTTTTT. Protein sequence: CASRGDNTGELFF.

The chain combines TRBV5-8 with TRBJ2-4; no clear D. Germline V gene data show CDR1 as SGHTS and CDR2 as YDEGEE. The length of the CDR3 is 16 residues. Trimming took off 0 bases at V and 0 bases at J, with 10 bases between the two ends. The CDR3 sequence is CASSLVGREAKNIQYF. The CDR3 DNA is TGTGCCAGCAGCTTGGTGGGAAGGGAAGCCAAAAACATTCAGTACTTC.

The chain employs TRBV11-2 and TRBJ2-3; D may match TRBD1 or TRBD2 (6 bases each). Germline V gene data show CDR1 as SGHAT and CDR2 as FQNNGV. This CDR3 is 15 amino acids long. V dropped 7 bases and J dropped 6 bases, with 20 bases sitting between them. DNA for the CDR3: TGTGCCAGCACTCCGCTCGGGGGCGGGGCCGATACGCAGTATTTT. Translated: CASTPLGGGADTQYF.

V gene TRBV11-2 combines with J gene TRBJ2-1, with D possibly being TRBD2 (5 bases). The CDR3 length is 17 residues. Germline V gene sequence: CDR1 SGHAT, CDR2 FQNNGV. V lost 0 bases and J 0 bases, leaving 12 bases between the germline ends. This chain's CDR3 is CASSLDGGFFSYNEQFF. DNA for the CDR3: TGTGCCAGCAGCTTAGATGGAGGATTCTTCTCCTACAATGAGCAGTTCTTC.

The V gene is TRBV28, the J gene TRBJ1-5; D is unresolved. Germline V gives CDR1 MDHEN, CDR2 SYDVKM. The CDR3 length is 14 residues. V was shortened by 6 bases and J by 3 bases, with 12 bases between the two germline ends. CDR3 coding DNA: TGTGCCAGCAGCGTCCCAACAGTCAATCAGCCCCAGCATTTT. This gives the protein CASSVPTVNQPQHF.

The V gene is TRBV6-4, the J gene TRBJ2-3; 8 bases match TRBD2. CDR3 length: 15 residues. Trimming cost V 0 bases and J 1 base; bases outside gene matches: 0. Germline-derived CDR1 and CDR2 are MRHNA and SNTAGT. The CDR3 DNA reads as TGTGCCAGCAGTGACTCGGGACTAGGCACAGATACGCAGTATTTT. It specifies CASSDSGLGTDTQYF.

The chain couples TRBV6-4 to TRBJ2-7, with 7 nucleotides matching TRBD1. The CDR3 covers 13 residues. J was trimmed by 4 bases and V by 6 bases; bases with no gene match: 6. Germline CDR1 reads MRHNA; CDR2 reads SNTAGT. The CDR3, as DNA: TGTGCCAGCAGCGCTAACAGGGGTTACGAGCAGTACTTC. Its protein is CASSANRGYEQYF.

The V and J genes are TRBV29-1 and TRBJ2-1, with D possibly called TRBD1 or TRBD2 (6 bases each). The V end lost 0 bases, the J end lost 8 bases, and 17 bases lay between the germline ends. CDR1 and CDR2 (germline): SQVTM, ANQGSEA. The CDR3 length is 15 residues. This CDR3 is CSVEDIGNREDEQFF. The CDR3 region has the DNA TGCAGCGTTGAAGATATTGGAAACAGGGAGGATGAGCAGTTCTTC.

The chain carries TRBV7-8 and TRBJ2-2; 7 nucleotides line up with TRBD2. J lost 4 bases, V lost 1 base, and 6 bases had no gene match. This CDR3 has 16 residues. Germline CDR1 SGHVS, CDR2 FQNEAQ. CDR3 sequence reads: CASSLEGRAITGELFF. The CDR3 nucleotides are TGTGCCAGCAGCTTAGAGGGGAGGGCCATCACCGGGGAGCTGTTTTTT.

This clone has a single count. V and J are TRBV6-1 and TRBJ2-5; D is unclear. Germline loops: CDR1 MNHNS, CDR2 SASEGT. V gave up 1 base and J gave up 2 bases, with 11 bases separating them. The CDR3 contains 15 residues. The CDR3 protein is CASSEEKVNQETQYF. Written as DNA, the CDR3 is TGTGCCAGCAGTGAAGAGAAGGTGAATCAAGAGACCCAGTACTTC.

This clone was counted a single time. The rearrangement uses TRBV28 and TRBJ2-1; D not resolved. There are 13 residues in the CDR3. Trimming stripped 2 bases from V and 6 bases from J, with 8 bases between. The germline CDR1 and CDR2 sequences are MDHEN and SYDVKM. The CDR3: CASSLGYFNEQFF. In nucleotides, the CDR3 is TGTGCCAGCAGTTTAGGTTACTTCAATGAGCAGTTCTTC.

The gene calls are TRBV18 and TRBJ2-7; D might be TRBD1 (5 bases). The V gene lost 3 bases and the J gene lost 2 bases, with 14 bases spanning the gap. Germline V lookup: CDR1 KGHSH, CDR2 LQKENI. This CDR3 is built from 15 residues. As DNA, the CDR3 is TGTGCCAGCTCACCCACAGGAGCAGGCCCCTACGAGCAGTACTTC. This sequence encodes CASSPTGAGPYEQYF.

The V gene is TRBV19, the J gene TRBJ1-1, with a weak D call TRBD1 (6 bases). V was pared by 5 bases and J by 4 bases, with 17 bases between. This CDR3 contains 15 residues. Germline V gene data show CDR1 as LNHDA and CDR2 as SQIVND (reference sequence). Here the CDR3 reads CASSPRGAAGTEAFF. CDR3 bases: TGTGCCAGTAGTCCCCGGGGGGCGGCGGGCACTGAAGCTTTCTTT.